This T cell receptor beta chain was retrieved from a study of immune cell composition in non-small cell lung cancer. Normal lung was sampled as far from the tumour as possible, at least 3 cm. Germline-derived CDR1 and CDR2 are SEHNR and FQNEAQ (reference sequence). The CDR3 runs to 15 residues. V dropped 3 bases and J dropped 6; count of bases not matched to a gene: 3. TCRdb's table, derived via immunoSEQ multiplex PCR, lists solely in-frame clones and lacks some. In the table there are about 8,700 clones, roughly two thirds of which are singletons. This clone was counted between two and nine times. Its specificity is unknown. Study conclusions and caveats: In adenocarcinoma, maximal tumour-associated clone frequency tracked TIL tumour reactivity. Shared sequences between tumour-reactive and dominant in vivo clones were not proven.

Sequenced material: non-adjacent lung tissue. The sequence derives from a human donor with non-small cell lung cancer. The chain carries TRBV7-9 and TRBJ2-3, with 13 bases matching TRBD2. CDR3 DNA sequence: TGTGCCAGCAGCTTGACGACTAGCGGGGGGGATACGCAGTATTTT. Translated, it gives CASSLTTSGGDTQYF.